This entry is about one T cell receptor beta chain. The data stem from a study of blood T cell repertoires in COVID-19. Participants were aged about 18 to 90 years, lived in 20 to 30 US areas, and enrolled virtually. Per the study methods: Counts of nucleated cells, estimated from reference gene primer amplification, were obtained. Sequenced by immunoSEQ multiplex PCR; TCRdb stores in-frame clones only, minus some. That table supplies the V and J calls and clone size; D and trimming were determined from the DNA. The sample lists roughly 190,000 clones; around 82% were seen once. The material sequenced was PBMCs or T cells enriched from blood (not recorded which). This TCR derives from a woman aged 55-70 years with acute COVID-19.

As DNA, the CDR3 is TGCGCCAGCAGTTCCACAGGGGGAAACTATGGCTACACCTTC. Translated: CASSSTGGNYGYTF. The chain combines TRBV5-1 with TRBJ1-2; TRBD1 matches at 8 bases. Germline values: CDR1 SGHRS, CDR2 YFSETQ. This CDR3 has 14 amino acids. Trimming at V came to 5 bases and at J to 2 bases, leaving 5 bases not matched to a gene.